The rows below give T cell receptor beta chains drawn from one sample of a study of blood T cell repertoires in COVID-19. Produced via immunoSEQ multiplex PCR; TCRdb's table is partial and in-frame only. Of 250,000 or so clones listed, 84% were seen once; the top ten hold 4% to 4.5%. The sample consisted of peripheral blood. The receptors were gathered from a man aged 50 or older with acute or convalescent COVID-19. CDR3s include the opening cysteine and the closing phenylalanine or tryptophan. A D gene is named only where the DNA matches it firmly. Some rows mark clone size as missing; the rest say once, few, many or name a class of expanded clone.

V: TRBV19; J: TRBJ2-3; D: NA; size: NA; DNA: TGTGCCAGTAGTCCCCCCCCGGGGGATACGCAGTATTTT; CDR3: CASSPPPGDTQYF
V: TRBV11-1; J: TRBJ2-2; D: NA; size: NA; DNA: TGTGCCAGCAGCGCCAGGGGACCCATAACCGGGGAGCTGTTTTTT; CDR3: CASSARGPITGELFF
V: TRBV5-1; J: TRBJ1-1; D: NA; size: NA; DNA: TGCGCCAGCAGCTTGGCCGGACAAACCATGAACACTGAAGCTTTCTTT; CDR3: CASSLAGQTMNTEAFF
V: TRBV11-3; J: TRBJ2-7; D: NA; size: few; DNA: TGTGCCAGCAGCCGTGCGGCGGAGCAGTACTTC; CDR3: CASSRAAEQYF
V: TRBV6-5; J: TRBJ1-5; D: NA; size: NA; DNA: TGTGCCAGCAGTTCAGGGTATTTGGGCAATCAGCCCCAGCATTTT; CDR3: CASSSGYLGNQPQHF
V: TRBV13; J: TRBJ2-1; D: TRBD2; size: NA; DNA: TGTGCCAGCAGCTTAGTAAGCGGGAGGGAGATCAATGAGCAGTTCTTC; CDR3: CASSLVSGREINEQFF
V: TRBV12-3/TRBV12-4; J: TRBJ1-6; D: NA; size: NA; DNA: TGTGCCAGCAGTCCGGGACTGTATTCACCCCTCCACTTT; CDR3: CASSPGLYSPLHF
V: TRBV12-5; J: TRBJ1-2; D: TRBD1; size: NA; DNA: TGTGCTAGTGGTTTTGGACAGGGCAACTATGGCTACACCTTC; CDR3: CASGFGQGNYGYTF
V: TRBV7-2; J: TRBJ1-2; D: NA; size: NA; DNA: TGTGCCAGCAGCGGACAACAGACCTTCTATGGCTACACCTTC; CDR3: CASSGQQTFYGYTF
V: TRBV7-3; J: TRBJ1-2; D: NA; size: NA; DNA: TGTGCCAGCAGCCTAAACAGGGACTACACCTTC; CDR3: CASSLNRDYTF
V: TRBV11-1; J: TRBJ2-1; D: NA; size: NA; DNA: TGTGCCAGCAGCCCCCGGACAGACAATGAGCAGTTCTTC; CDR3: CASSPRTDNEQFF
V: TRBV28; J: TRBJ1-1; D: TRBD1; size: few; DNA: TGTGCCAGCAGGTGGACAGGGGTCGCTGAAGCTTTCTTT; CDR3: CASRWTGVAEAFF
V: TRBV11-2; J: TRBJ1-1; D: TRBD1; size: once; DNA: TGTGCCAGCAGCTTCCAGGGGGACACTGAAGCTTTCTTT; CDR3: CASSFQGDTEAFF
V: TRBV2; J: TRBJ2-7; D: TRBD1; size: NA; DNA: TGTGCCAGCATTGGGAAACAGGGGGCCTACGAGCAGTACTTC; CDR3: CASIGKQGAYEQYF
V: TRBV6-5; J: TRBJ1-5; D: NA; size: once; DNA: TGTGCCAGTGGACACGACAATCAGCCCCAGCATTTT; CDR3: CASGHDNQPQHF
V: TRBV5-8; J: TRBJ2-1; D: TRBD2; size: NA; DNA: TGTGCCAGCAGTTCTAGCGGGAGGTCCTACAATGAGCAGTTCTTC; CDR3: CASSSSGRSYNEQFF
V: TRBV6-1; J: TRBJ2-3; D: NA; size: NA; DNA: TGTGCCAGCAGTGAAATCAGGGATACGCAGTATTTT; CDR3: CASSEIRDTQYF
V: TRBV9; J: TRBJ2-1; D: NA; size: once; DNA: TGTGCCAGCAGCCCCCTCGGGTACAATGAGCAGTTCTTC; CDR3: CASSPLGYNEQFF
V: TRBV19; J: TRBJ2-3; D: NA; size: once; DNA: TGTGCCAGTAGTACCCAAGGGGGGAGGGCCCCAGATACGCAGTATTTT; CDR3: CASSTQGGRAPDTQYF
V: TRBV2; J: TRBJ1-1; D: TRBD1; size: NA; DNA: TGTGCCAGCAGTGGCGAGACAGGGATCGCTGAAGCTTTCTTT; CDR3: CASSGETGIAEAFF
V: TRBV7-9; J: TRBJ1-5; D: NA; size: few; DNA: TGTGCCAGCAGCTTTGGGCCATTAGTCAGCGGGCGCAATCAGCCCCAGCATTTT; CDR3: CASSFGPLVSGRNQPQHF
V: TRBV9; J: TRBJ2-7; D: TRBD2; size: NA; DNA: TGTGCCAGCAGCGTAGGGGGGTGGGGACTAGCCACCGAGCAGTACTTC; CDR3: CASSVGGWGLATEQYF
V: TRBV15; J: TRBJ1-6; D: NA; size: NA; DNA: TGTGCCACCAGTATCGCAGGGGTCAATTCACCCCTCCACTTT; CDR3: CATSIAGVNSPLHF
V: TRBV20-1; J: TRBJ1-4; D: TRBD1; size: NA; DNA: TGCAGTGCTAGTACAGGGGGAGGCGAAAAACTGTTTTTT; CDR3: CSASTGGGEKLFF
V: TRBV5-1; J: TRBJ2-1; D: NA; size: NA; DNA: TGCGCCAGCAAAACTATACAGGGCTCCTACAATGAGCAGTTCTTC; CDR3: CASKTIQGSYNEQFF
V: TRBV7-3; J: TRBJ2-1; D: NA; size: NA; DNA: TGTGCCAGCAGCCTCGACAGATACTACAATGAGCAGTTCTTC; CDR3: CASSLDRYYNEQFF
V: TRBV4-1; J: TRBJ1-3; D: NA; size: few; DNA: TGCGCCAGCAGCCATCCGACAGGAGGAAACACCATATATTTT; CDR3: CASSHPTGGNTIYF
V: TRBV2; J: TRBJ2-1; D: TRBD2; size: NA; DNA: TGTGCCAGCTCGCGGACTAGCGGTACCTACAATGAGCAGTTCTTC; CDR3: CASSRTSGTYNEQFF
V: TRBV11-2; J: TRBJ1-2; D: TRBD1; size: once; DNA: TGTGCCAGCAGCTCCACCCCTACAGGGGGAAGCTATGGCTACACCTTC; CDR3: CASSSTPTGGSYGYTF
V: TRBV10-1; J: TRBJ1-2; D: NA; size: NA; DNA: TGCGCCAGCAGTGCAGGCATTCTCCATGGCTACACCTTC; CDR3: CASSAGILHGYTF
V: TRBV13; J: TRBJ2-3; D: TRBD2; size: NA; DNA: TGTGCCAGCAGCTTGAGCGGGGGTCTACTCGATACGCAGTATTTT; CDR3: CASSLSGGLLDTQYF
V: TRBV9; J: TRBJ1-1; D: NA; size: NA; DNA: TGTGCCAGCAGCGTAGCCCCGGGGGCTGAAGCTTTCTTT; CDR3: CASSVAPGAEAFF
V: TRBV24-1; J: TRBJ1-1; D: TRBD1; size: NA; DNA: TGTGCCACCAGTGATTCGCAGGGGGACACTGAAGCTTTCTTT; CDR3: CATSDSQGDTEAFF
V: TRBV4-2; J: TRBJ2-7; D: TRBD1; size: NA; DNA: TGTGCCAGCAGCCATAGCTCGGACAGGGGGAGTGCCTACGAGCAGTACTTC; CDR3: CASSHSSDRGSAYEQYF
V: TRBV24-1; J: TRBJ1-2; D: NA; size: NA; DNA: TGTGCCACCAGTGATGGTAGTCCCGAACACACCTTC; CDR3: CATSDGSPEHTF
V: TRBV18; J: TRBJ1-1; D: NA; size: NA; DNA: TGTGCCAGCTCACCGTCCGGGGAGAACACTGAAGCTTTCTTT; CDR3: CASSPSGENTEAFF
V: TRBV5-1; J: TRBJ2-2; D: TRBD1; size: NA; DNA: TGCGCCAGCAGCTTGGGACAGGGTGAGACCGGGGAGCTGTTTTTT; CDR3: CASSLGQGETGELFF
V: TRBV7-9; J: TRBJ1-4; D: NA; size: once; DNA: TGTGCCAGCAGCTCTAGGGAAGGGGGAGAAAAACTGTTTTTT; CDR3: CASSSREGGEKLFF
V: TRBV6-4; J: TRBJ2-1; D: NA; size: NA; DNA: TGTGCCAGCAGTGACTCTTCGGGACAACGGATCAATGAGCAGTTCTTC; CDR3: CASSDSSGQRINEQFF
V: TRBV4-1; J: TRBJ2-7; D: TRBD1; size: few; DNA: TGCGCCAGCAGCCTACGGACAGGGAATTACGAGCAGTACTTC; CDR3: CASSLRTGNYEQYF
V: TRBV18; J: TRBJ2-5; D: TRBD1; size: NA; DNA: TGTGCCAGCTCACCCTTCGACAGGGGTTTTCAGGAGACCCAGTACTTC; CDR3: CASSPFDRGFQETQYF
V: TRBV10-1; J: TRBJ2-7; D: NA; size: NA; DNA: TGCGCCGGAGTGGGAGGAGAACCCTTAGGAGAGCAGTACTTC; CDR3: CAGVGGEPLGEQYF
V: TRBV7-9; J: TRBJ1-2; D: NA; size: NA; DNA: TGTGCCAGCAGCTCCCCTCAGGGTTCGAAGTATGGCTACACCTTC; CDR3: CASSSPQGSKYGYTF
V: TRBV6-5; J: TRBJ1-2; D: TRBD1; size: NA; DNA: TGTGCCAGCACCCTAGACAGGGAGTATGGCTACACCTTC; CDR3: CASTLDREYGYTF
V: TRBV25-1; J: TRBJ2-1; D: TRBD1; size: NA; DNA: TGTGCCAGCAGTCCTCGGGACAGCCCGTACAATGAGCAGTTCTTC; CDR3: CASSPRDSPYNEQFF
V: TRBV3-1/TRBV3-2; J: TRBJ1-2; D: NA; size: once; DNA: TGTGCCAGCAGCCAAGGCTCTCGGAGGGGCAATGGCTACACCTTC; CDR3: CASSQGSRRGNGYTF
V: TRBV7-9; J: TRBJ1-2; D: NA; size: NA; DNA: TGTGCCAGCAGCTTCAGCGGGACGAAAAATTCGGGCTATGGCTACACCTTC; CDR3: CASSFSGTKNSGYGYTF
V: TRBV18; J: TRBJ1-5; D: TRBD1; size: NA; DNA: TGTGCCAGCTCACCACCGGACAGGGAGGGTCAGCCCCAGCATTTT; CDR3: CASSPPDREGQPQHF
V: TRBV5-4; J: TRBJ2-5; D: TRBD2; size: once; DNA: TGTGCCAGCAATTCAGGGACTAGCATAGAGACCCAGTACTTC; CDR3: CASNSGTSIETQYF